Sequencing of this TCR beta chain was carried out in a study of T-cell reconstitution after alpha-beta-depleted transplantation in children. Overall study results and limits: When one year had passed after transplant, most T-cell counts and diversity came from newly produced T cells. Expanded graft clones, several hundred of them, were reportedly the source of alpha-beta T cells about two months after transplant. Diversity of TCRbeta at day 60 was high in some patients, arising from surviving recipient T cells and thymic progenitors.

The V gene lost 7 bases and the J gene lost 7 bases, with 17 bases spanning the gap. The CDR3 spans 14 residues. Details on this clonotype: No antigen is known for it.

Unique molecular identifiers were incorporated into the prepared TCRbeta library. TCRdb re-analysed the PCR reads in MiXCR, keeping a single row per CDR3 protein. The sample carries some 150,000 distinct CDR3 sequences, about 8.8% recorded once. The source was PBMCs, mostly from graft donor cells, collected 180 days after TCRalphabeta/CD19-depleted stem cell transplant. The chain links TRBV12-3 or TRBV12-4 to TRBJ2-4; TRBD2 is a possible D gene (6 bases). This receptor was identified in a female patient younger than 10 who had a stem cell transplant for congenital amegakaryocytic thrombocytopenia, so the T cells may come from the graft donor. The CDR3 DNA follows: TGTGCCAGCACTCTAGCCGGGGGAACGAACATTCAGTACTTC. Amino acids: CASTLAGGTNIQYF.